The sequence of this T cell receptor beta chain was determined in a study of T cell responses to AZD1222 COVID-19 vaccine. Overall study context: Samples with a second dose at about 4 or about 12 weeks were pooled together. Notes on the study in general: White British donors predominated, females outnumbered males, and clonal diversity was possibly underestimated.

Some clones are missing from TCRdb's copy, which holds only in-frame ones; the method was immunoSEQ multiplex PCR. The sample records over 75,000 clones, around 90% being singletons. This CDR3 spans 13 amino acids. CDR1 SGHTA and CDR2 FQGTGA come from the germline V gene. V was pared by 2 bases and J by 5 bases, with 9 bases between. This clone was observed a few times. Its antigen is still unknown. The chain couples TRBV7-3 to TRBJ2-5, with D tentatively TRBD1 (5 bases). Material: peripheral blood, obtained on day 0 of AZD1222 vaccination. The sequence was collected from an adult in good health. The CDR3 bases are TGTGCCAGCAGCTTAGTCAGGGATGAGACCCAGTACTTC. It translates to CASSLVRDETQYF.